The 23 T cell receptor beta chains reported below all come from one sample, sequenced in a study of beta chain features in type 1 diabetes. Sequencing targeted expressed TCRB transcripts, as all isolated RNA had been reverse transcribed. The method was immunoSEQ multiplex PCR; TCRdb's version includes in-frame clones alone and lacks a portion of them. The sample contains about 40,000 clones, around half of which appear only once. Sequencing was carried out using central memory CD4+ T cells from blood. Source of these receptors: a woman aged 18-35 years in good health.

In its sample, this clone was seen once. The chain links TRBV7-2 to TRBJ2-5; perhaps TRBD1 as D (6 bases). Deletions cut 5 bases from V and 6 bases from J, with 13 bases between. Per the germline V gene, CDR1 is SGHTA and CDR2 is FQGNSA. This CDR3 region has 13 residues. The CDR3 bases are TGTGCCAGCAGCCCCAGGGGACAACAGACCCAGTACTTC. Its translation: CASSPRGQQTQYF.

V and J are TRBV11-2 and TRBJ2-3, with 10 bases matching TRBD2. This CDR3 region has 16 residues. The trim removed 1 base at V and 5 bases at J, leaving 6 bases unmatched. Germline V gene data show CDR1 as SGHAT and CDR2 as FQNNGV. The CDR3 spells CASSLGLAGVLDTQYF. CDR3 DNA sequence: TGTGCCAGCAGCTTAGGCCTAGCGGGAGTGTTAGATACGCAGTATTTT.

V and J are TRBV6-1 and TRBJ2-5, with D possibly being TRBD2 (5 bases). Trimming left V 1 base short and J 1 base short, with 13 bases between. Germline values: CDR1 MNHNS, CDR2 SASEGT. This CDR3 is built from 16 residues. CDR3 DNA sequence: TGTGCCAGCAGTGAAGGAGGTAGAGGGTTCCAAGAGACCCAGTACTTC. It yields the protein CASSEGGRGFQETQYF.

The J gene is TRBJ1-4, the V gene TRBV7-9; maybe TRBD1 (6 bases). The CDR3 spans 16 residues. Germline CDR1 SEHNR, CDR2 FQNEAQ (reference sequence). V lost 4 bases and J 4 bases, leaving 16 bases between the germline ends. CDR3 in DNA: TGTGCCAGCAGCTGGCGCGGGGGGCAGGGTAATGAAAAACTGTTTTTT. It yields the protein CASSWRGGQGNEKLFF.

In this sample, this clone turned up a few times. This chain uses TRBV18 with TRBJ2-3; the D is unclear. Germline-derived CDR1 and CDR2 are KGHSH and LQKENI. The CDR3 runs 14 residues. Between the trimmed V and J ends, which lost 3 bases and 2 bases, there was a span of 9 bases. Here the CDR3 reads CASSPPINTDTQYF. The CDR3 coding sequence is TGTGCCAGCTCACCTCCCATCAACACAGATACGCAGTATTTT.

The chain employs TRBV4-2 and TRBJ1-1; 9 nucleotides align to TRBD1. The CDR3 extends over 15 amino acids. Germline trimming cut 3 bases from V and 1 base from J; bases unmatched to any gene: 3. CDR1 LGHNA and CDR2 YNFKEQ come from the germline V gene. The CDR3 loop reads CASSQAGQGNTEAFF. The CDR3 bases are TGTGCCAGCAGCCAGGCGGGACAGGGGAACACTGAAGCTTTCTTT.

In its sample, this clone was seen many times. V is TRBV10-3 and J is TRBJ2-5, with 11 bases fitting TRBD2. The V segment lost 2 bases and the J segment 5 bases; nucleotides outside the gene matches: 7. This CDR3 is built from 16 residues. The germline CDR1 and CDR2 sequences are ENHRY and SYGVKD. The CDR3 is CAISEITSGSGETQYF. The DNA of the CDR3 is TGTGCCATCAGTGAGATAACTAGCGGGAGCGGTGAGACCCAGTACTTC.

The gene calls are TRBV5-1 and TRBJ1-3, with 8 nucleotides matching TRBD1. The CDR3 contains 17 residues. Germline V gives CDR1 SGHRS, CDR2 YFSETQ. Trimming removed 1 base from V and 0 bases from J; junction bases left unmatched: 6. CDR3 in amino acids: CASSLMGTGRSGNTIYF. Here the CDR3 DNA reads TGCGCCAGCAGCTTGATGGGGACAGGACGCTCTGGAAACACCATATATTTT.

This chain links TRBV19 with TRBJ1-3; TRBD1 agrees at 9 bases. The CDR3 runs 16 residues. Germline values: CDR1 LNHDA, CDR2 SQIVND (reference sequence). V dropped 6 bases and J dropped 2; count of bases not matched to a gene: 8. For the CDR3, the DNA is TGTGCCAGTAGGATGGACAGGGGAACCGCTGGAAACACCATATATTTT. Amino acids: CASRMDRGTAGNTIYF.

The rearrangement links TRBV6-5 to TRBJ2-7; D might be TRBD2 (5 bases). V was cut by 2 bases and J by 2 bases, with 10 bases left in between. CDR1 is MNHEY, CDR2 SVGAGI, per germline. This CDR3 is 14 amino acids long. CDR3 in amino acids: CASSYKDSTYEQYF. The DNA for the CDR3 is TGTGCCAGCAGTTACAAGGACTCTACCTACGAGCAGTACTTC.

A few counts support this clone. The chain uses TRBV11-2 and TRBJ2-5; 8 bases are a match to TRBD2. The germline CDR1 and CDR2 sequences are SGHAT and FQNNGV. There are 15 residues in the CDR3. Losses at the gene ends were 1 base for V and 2 bases for J; bases not matched to a gene: 3. The CDR3 is CASSLGSGGQETQYF. In nucleotides, the CDR3 is TGTGCCAGCAGCTTAGGTTCGGGGGGGCAAGAGACCCAGTACTTC.

V and J are TRBV10-3 and TRBJ2-2, with 12 bases matching TRBD1. V trimming: 6 bases; J trimming: 4 bases; junction bases outside the gene matches: 9. The CDR3 is 17 amino acids. The germline V gene has CDR1 ENHRY and CDR2 SYGVKD. The CDR3 is CAIRGRDRGQGTGELFF. DNA for the CDR3: TGTGCCATCAGGGGCCGGGACAGGGGGCAGGGCACCGGGGAGCTGTTTTTT.

This rearrangement joins TRBV6-6 to TRBJ1-2; D remains unclear. The CDR3 is 14 residues long. Germline V CDR1 and CDR2: MNHNY, SVGAGI (reference sequence). Trimming shortened V by 0 bases and J by 2 bases, and 7 bases separated the two germline ends. The CDR3, as DNA: TGTGCCAGCAGTTACTCGGGCTCAAACTATGGCTACACCTTC. Translated, it gives CASSYSGSNYGYTF.

The chain recombines TRBV29-1 with TRBJ1-2, with D uncertain. The V and J ends lost 4 bases and 3 bases respectively, with 9 bases between them. CDR3 length: 12 residues. CDR1 and CDR2 (germline): SQVTM, ANQGSEA. CDR3 region: CSVGGWDYGYTF. As DNA, the CDR3 is TGCAGCGTTGGCGGGTGGGACTATGGCTACACCTTC.

The genes are TRBV11-3 and TRBJ2-1; TRBD2 matches 7 bases. Trimming removed 1 base from V and 9 bases from J; junction bases left unmatched: 6. CDR3 size: 14 residues. Germline CDR1 reads SGHNT; CDR2 reads YENEEA. DNA of the CDR3: TGTGCCAGCAGCTTAGCGGGGGGTACGGCTGAGCAGTTCTTC. Its translation: CASSLAGGTAEQFF.

Details on this clone: Different DNA sequences within this sample yield the same CDR3. The chain has TRBV4-2 and TRBJ2-2; D unclear. CDR3 length: 16 amino acids. V lost 1 base to trimming and J lost 2 bases, with 11 bases between them. CDR1 and CDR2 (germline): LGHNA, YNFKEQ. The CDR3 region is CASSQGHSTNTGELFF. The CDR3 bases are TGTGCCAGCAGCCAAGGCCACAGCACAAACACCGGGGAGCTGTTTTTT.

CDR3 sequence: CASSLNQGFRTDTQYF. The DNA of the CDR3 is TGTGCCAGCAGCTTAAACCAGGGCTTCCGGACAGATACGCAGTATTTT. The chain uses TRBV11-2 and TRBJ2-3, with D possibly matching TRBD1 (5 bases). The CDR3 consists of 16 residues. V gave up 2 bases and J gave up 3 bases, with 15 bases separating them. CDR1 SGHAT and CDR2 FQNNGV come from the germline V gene.

This rearrangement joins TRBV9 to TRBJ2-3, with D unclear. There are 15 residues in the CDR3. Germline V lookup: CDR1 SGDLS, CDR2 YYNGEE. Between the trimmed V and J ends, which lost 2 bases and 6 bases, there was a span of 16 bases. DNA of the CDR3: TGTGCCAGCAGCGTTCTAGGCCAGTTTCAGGATACGCAGTATTTT. Its translation: CASSVLGQFQDTQYF.

This clone was picked up a small number of times. V and J are TRBV15 and TRBJ2-7, with a possible D match to TRBD1 (6 bases). V was clipped by 0 bases and J by 5 bases, with 17 bases between them. The CDR3 sequence is 16 residues long. CDR1 LNHNV and CDR2 YYDKDF come from the germline V gene (reference sequence). The CDR3, as DNA: TGTGCCACCAGCAGAGATCTTACAGGGCTCGTGGACGAGCAGTACTTC. Amino acids: CATSRDLTGLVDEQYF.

The J gene is TRBJ2-1, the V gene TRBV6-1; 8 bases line up with TRBD2. This CDR3 spans 18 amino acids. Germline CDR1 and CDR2: MNHNS and SASEGT. With V trimmed by 0 bases and J by 3 bases, 10 bases remained unmatched. CDR3 sequence: CASSEARASGSIYNEQFF. The CDR3 DNA follows: TGTGCCAGCAGTGAAGCGAGGGCTAGCGGGTCTATCTACAATGAGCAGTTCTTC.

A remark on this clone: The missing conserved phenylalanine or tryptophan at the end of this CDR3 makes a read error likely. The chain employs TRBV7-2 and TRBJ1-1; D is undetermined. Trimming cost V 2 bases and J 6 bases, with 7 bases left between them. This CDR3 comprises 12 residues. Germline CDR1 SGHTA, CDR2 FQGNSA. CDR3 sequence (DNA): TGTGCCAGCAGCTTACAGGCAGCTGAAGCTTTCTCT. It translates to CASSLQAAEAFS.

The chain joins TRBV10-2 to TRBJ2-3; 11 bases agree with TRBD2. Germline loops: CDR1 WSHSY, CDR2 SAAADI. The CDR3 contains 15 residues. Germline trimming cut 5 bases from V and 6 bases from J; bases unmatched to any gene: 7. CDR3: CASSRLAGGSDTQYF. The CDR3 nucleotides are TGCGCCAGCAGTCGTCTAGCGGGGGGATCGGATACGCAGTATTTT.

The CDR3 DNA reads TGTGCCAGCAGCCAAATTCGAGGAAAACTGTTTTTT. Protein product: CASSQIRGKLFF. V and J are TRBV4-2 and TRBJ1-4, with D unclear. The germline V gene encodes CDR1 LGHNA and CDR2 YNFKEQ. This CDR3 has 12 amino acids. V dropped 2 bases and J dropped 10 bases, with 8 bases sitting between them.